This T cell receptor (beta chain) appears in the sequencing data of a study of blood T cell repertoires in COVID-19. Generated by immunoSEQ multiplex PCR, the TCRdb table keeps only in-frame clones and is missing some. The sample includes 200,000 to 250,000 clones, 85% to 90% of them seen just once. V shed 7 bases, J shed 1 base, and the junction held 5 bases outside the gene matches. The CDR3 has 14 amino acids. The germline V gene encodes CDR1 SEHNR and CDR2 FQNEAQ (reference sequence). This clone is a singleton in its sample. This TCR derives from a young man with COVID-19, enrolled during active disease. The J gene is TRBJ2-5, the V gene TRBV7-9; TRBD2 matches at 8 bases. The sequencing input was peripheral blood. DNA for the CDR3: TGTGCCAGCACCCGGGGGGGGGTCCAAGAGACCCAGTACTTC. Protein sequence: CASTRGGVQETQYF.